The 20 T cell receptor beta chains below were found in one sample sequenced in a study of T cell clonality in common variable immunodeficiency. Sequencing was performed with immunoSEQ multiplex PCR; in TCRdb, only in-frame clones are kept and a portion is missing. Recorded here are about 64,000 clones, none singletons. Source material: peripheral blood mononuclear cells. These receptor sequences come from a person aged 18 to 69 in good health.

At least ten counts were recorded for this clone. The CDR3 end falls 3 residues outside the read, so it is completed with the germline J gene. The chain carries TRBV30 and TRBJ2-7; 12 positions match TRBD2. Germline CDR1 and CDR2: GTSNPN and SVGIG (reference sequence). CDR3 length equals 13 residues. Germline trimming cut 2 bases from V and 6 bases from J; bases unmatched to any gene: 2. The CDR3 bases that were read are TGTGCCTGGAGTCCTAGCGGGGGGGCCGAG. It codes for CAWSPSGGAE. The whole CDR3 region reads CAWSPSGGAEQYF.

This clone was detected ten times or more. The read halts 3 residues ahead of the CDR3 end, with the missing end drawn from the germline J gene. The genes are TRBV7-6 and TRBJ1-3, with D perhaps matching TRBD1 (6 bases). Looked up from germline, CDR1 is SGHVS and CDR2 is FNYEAQ. CDR3 length: 14 amino acids. Trimming took 3 bases from V and 4 from J, leaving 10 bases between them. The part of the CDR3 DNA that was read is TGTGCCAGCAGCTTGTCAGGGGTCGGAAACACC. Translating it yields CASSLSGVGNT. The complete CDR3 protein is CASSLSGVGNTIYF.

This clone occurred many times. The CDR3 sequence: CASSEPLAGQAYEQYF. The sequenced part of the CDR3 DNA is TGTGCCAGCAGTGAACCCCTAGCGGGACAAGCCTACGAG. The J gene is TRBJ2-7, the V gene TRBV2; 9 nucleotides align to TRBD2. The DNA ends 3 residues before the CDR3 does, and the rest of the CDR3 is filled in from the germline J gene. V lost 2 bases, J lost 2 bases, and 7 bases stayed unmatched. Germline CDR1 SNHLY, CDR2 FYNNEI. The CDR3 is made up of 16 amino acids.

In this sample, this clone turned up many times. The CDR3 extends 3 residues past the end of the read, so its final part is completed from the germline J gene. The chain joins TRBV20-1 to TRBJ2-7; 13 bases agree with TRBD2. The CDR3 sequence is 15 residues long. Germline CDR1 reads DFQATT; CDR2 reads SNEGSKA (reference sequence). V gave up 4 bases and J gave up 0 bases; unmatched junction bases: 3. CDR3 amino acids: CSATTSGRHSYEQYF. The part of the CDR3 DNA that was read is TGCAGTGCTACGACTAGCGGGAGGCACTCCTACGAG.

This clone was counted many times. The observed sequence ends 3 residues before the CDR3 terminus, with the missing tail filled in from the germline J gene. V gene TRBV5-1 combines with J gene TRBJ2-5; D perhaps matches TRBD2 (5 bases). This CDR3 region has 16 residues. Deletions cut 4 bases from V and 1 base from J, with 17 bases between. The V gene's germline CDR1 is SGHRS and CDR2 YFSETQ. CDR3 loop: CASSVAPGRTQETQYF. The sequenced part of the CDR3 DNA is TGCGCCAGCAGCGTAGCGCCTGGACGCACCCAAGAGACC.

This clone was seen a handful of times. The observed sequence ends 3 residues before the CDR3 terminus, with the missing tail filled in from the germline J gene. The rearrangement uses TRBV19 and TRBJ1-2; the D gene is possibly TRBD1 (5 bases). The CDR3 sequence is 13 residues long. Germline V gives CDR1 LNHDA, CDR2 SQIVND (reference sequence). CDR3 DNA, as far as it was read: TGTGCCAGTAACACCGGGACTAGCAGTGAA. This translates into CASNTGTSSE. The full CDR3 protein is CASNTGTSSEYTF.

This clone was detected a few times. Sequencing ends 3 residues short of the CDR3 end; the germline J gene provides the rest. The chain couples TRBV19 to TRBJ2-2, with TRBD1 matching over 7 bases. The CDR3 is made up of 14 amino acids. The trim removed 5 bases at V and 3 bases at J, leaving 3 bases unmatched. Germline CDR1 is LNHDA and CDR2 is SQIVND (reference sequence). The sequenced part of the CDR3 DNA is TGTGCCAGTAGTCGACAGGGTTACACCGGGGAG. It codes for CASSRQGYTGE. The entire CDR3 reads CASSRQGYTGELFF. Combining the CDR3 with reference TRBV19 and TRBJ2-2 gives the whole variable domain DGGITQSPKYLFRKEGQNVTLSCEQNLNHDAMYWYRQDPGQGLRLIYYSQIVNDFQKGDIAEGYSVSREKKESFPLTVTSAQKNPTAFYLCASSRQGYTGELFFGEGSRLTVL.

This clone has a count of ten or more. The read stops 3 residues short of the end of the CDR3; the missing end is completed from the germline J gene. This chain uses TRBV19 with TRBJ2-2; TRBD2 matches at 8 bases. The CDR3 runs 16 residues. Losses at the gene ends were 3 bases for V and 3 bases for J; bases not matched to a gene: 6. Germline values: CDR1 LNHDA, CDR2 SQIVND (reference sequence). The CDR3 protein is CASSMGGGLYTGELFF. The CDR3 bases that were read are TGTGCCAGTAGTATGGGCGGGGGGCTTTACACCGGGGAG.

Many counts were recorded for this clone. The observed sequence ends 3 residues before the CDR3 terminus, with the missing tail filled in from the germline J gene. The J gene is TRBJ2-7, the V gene TRBV7-9; perhaps TRBD2 as D (5 bases). Trimming pared 6 bases from V and 5 bases from J, leaving 17 bases between. The germline V gene encodes CDR1 SEHNR and CDR2 FQNEAQ (reference sequence). The CDR3 extends over 14 amino acids. The sequenced part of the CDR3 DNA is TGTGCCAGCAGTCCCCTAGGCGGAGGAGACGAG. This codes for CASSPLGGGDE. The whole CDR3 region reads CASSPLGGGDEQYF.

This clone appeared many times. The read terminates 3 residues before the CDR3 end, so the remaining end is supplied by the germline J gene. The chain has TRBV4-1 and TRBJ2-1, with D uncertain. V lost 1 base, J lost 0 bases, and 7 bases lay in between. CDR1 and CDR2 (germline): MGHRA, YSYEKL. This CDR3 is built from 15 residues. The covered CDR3 bases are TGCGCCAGCAGCCAAGCCCCTAACTCCTACAATGAG. Amino acid sequence: CASSQAPNSYNE. The CDR3, in full, reads CASSQAPNSYNEQFF.

This clone was counted many times. Read coverage stops 3 residues before the CDR3 terminus; the germline J gene supplies the remainder. The V and J genes are TRBV7-8 and TRBJ1-5, with D perhaps matching TRBD1 (5 bases). Deletions cut 5 bases from V and 4 bases from J, with 9 bases between. In germline, CDR1 is SGHVS, CDR2 FQNEAQ. The CDR3 extends over 13 amino acids. The CDR3 sequence is CASSLRQNQPQHF. CDR3 DNA (partial): TGTGCCAGCAGCCTTCGACAGAATCAGCCC.

There are many counts of this clone. The CDR3 spells CALTRQGPGELFF. The CDR3 DNA, read in part, is TGTGCTTTGACTCGGCAGGGTCCCGGGGAG. V and J are TRBV30 and TRBJ2-2, with a tentative D call TRBD1 (5 bases). The read halts 3 residues ahead of the CDR3 end, with the missing end drawn from the germline J gene. The CDR3 runs to 13 residues. CDR1 is GTSNPN and CDR2 is SVGIG in the germline V gene (reference sequence). The full variable domain, rest sourced from reference TRBV30 and TRBJ2-2, is SQTIHQWPATLVQPVGSPLSLECTVEGTSNPNLYWYRQAAGRGLQLLFYSVGIGQISSEVPQNLSASRPQDRQFILSSKKLLLSDSGFYLCALTRQGPGELFFGEGSRLTVL.

The CDR3 spells CASSIRTSGIYEQYF. The sequenced CDR3 bases are TGCGCCAGCAGCATACGGACTAGCGGAATTTACGAG. The gene calls are TRBV5-1 and TRBJ2-7; the match to TRBD2 covers 10 bases. The CDR3 is cut off 3 residues early in the read; its end comes from the germline J gene. The CDR3 totals 15 residues. With 4 bases clipped from V and 4 bases from J, the junction kept 8 bases outside the gene matches. Per the germline V gene, CDR1 is SGHRS and CDR2 is YFSETQ.

This clone was found many times. The read stops 3 residues short of the end of the CDR3; the missing end is completed from the germline J gene. This chain links TRBV30 with TRBJ1-1; D is perhaps TRBD1 (5 bases). Trimming stripped 5 bases from V and 4 bases from J, with 8 bases between. There are 11 residues in the CDR3. Germline CDR1 and CDR2: GTSNPN and SVGIG (reference sequence). This chain's CDR3 is CAWGGFTEAFF. The sequenced part of the CDR3 DNA is TGTGCCTGGGGGGGGTTCACTGAA.

This clone was detected many times. The CDR3 end falls 3 residues outside the read, so it is completed with the germline J gene. The V gene is TRBV10-3, the J gene TRBJ2-1; TRBD2 matches at 8 bases. The CDR3 extends over 15 amino acids. The V and J ends lost 5 bases and 3 bases, in that order; junction bases with no gene match: 6. CDR1 is ENHRY and CDR2 is SYGVKD in the germline V gene. CDR3 DNA (partial): TGTGCCATCAGTCCAGCGGGAGACGGCTACAATGAG. As protein: CAISPAGDGYNE. The complete CDR3 sequence is CAISPAGDGYNEQFF.

This clone was seen repeatedly, ten times or more. The sequenced fragment ends 3 residues before the CDR3 boundary, so the rest is inferred from the germline J gene. The chain is built from TRBV6-1 and TRBJ2-7; 7 bases agree with TRBD1. Germline V gene lookup returns CDR1 MNHNS and CDR2 SASEGT. The CDR3 is 16 residues long. J gave up 3 bases and V 2 bases, and 10 bases lay outside the gene matches. CDR3 protein: CASSERTGPQLYEQYF. The part of the CDR3 DNA that was read is TGTGCCAGCAGTGAAAGGACAGGACCCCAACTCTACGAG.

Many counts were recorded for this clone. The CDR3 is cut off 3 residues early in the read; its end comes from the germline J gene. The genes are TRBV27 and TRBJ2-2; no definite D call. CDR1 MNHEY and CDR2 SMNVEV come from the germline V gene (reference sequence). This CDR3 has 13 amino acids. With 3 bases removed from V and 6 bases from J, the gap between germline ends came to 8 bases. CDR3 bases read: TGTGCCAGCAGTTTTTACAAAGCCGGGGAG. Its protein is CASSFYKAGE. The CDR3 reads in full as CASSFYKAGELFF.

This clone was counted ten times or more. The covered CDR3 bases are TGCGCCAGCAGCTTGGGGTTACAGACGGGACTAGCGGATAACAATGAG. Protein product: CASSLGLQTGLADNNE. In full, the CDR3 is CASSLGLQTGLADNNEQFF. The chain joins TRBV5-1 to TRBJ2-1, with 11 bases that match TRBD2. With the read ending 3 residues before the CDR3 end, the germline J gene is used to fill in that end. Trimming removed 0 bases from V and 5 bases from J; junction bases left unmatched: 13. Looked up from germline, CDR1 is SGHRS and CDR2 is YFSETQ. The CDR3 is made up of 19 amino acids.

This clone was seen ten or more times. The read finishes 3 residues shy of the CDR3 end, and the germline J gene is used to complete it. This sequence joins TRBV9 and TRBJ1-3; the match to TRBD1 covers 7 bases. The CDR3 length is 15 residues. The junction had 8 bases not matched to a gene; V was cut back by 4 bases and J by 4 bases. Germline loops: CDR1 SGDLS, CDR2 YYNGEE. CDR3 bases read: TGTGCCAGCAGCACAACGACAGGGTCGGGAAACACC. It specifies CASSTTTGSGNT. The whole CDR3 reads CASSTTTGSGNTIYF. Looking up the rest from reference TRBV9 and TRBJ1-3 gives the full variable domain: DSGVTQTPKHLITATGQRVTLRCSPRSGDLSVYWYQQSLDQGLQFLIQYYNGEERAKGNILERFSAQQFPDLHSELNLSSLELGDSALYFCASSTTTGSGNTIYFGEGSWLTVV.

This clone was counted a few times. From the germline J gene comes the end of the CDR3, since the read stops 3 residues before it. This rearrangement joins TRBV2 to TRBJ2-2, with D possibly TRBD1 on 5 matching bases. Germline V CDR1 and CDR2: SNHLY, FYNNEI. The CDR3 totals 16 residues. Incomplete CDR3 DNA: TGTGCCAGCAGACGAAACCGTGGGATTGGGGCCAACGTG. This sequence encodes CASRRNRGIGANV. The full CDR3 reads CASRRNRGIGANVLFF.